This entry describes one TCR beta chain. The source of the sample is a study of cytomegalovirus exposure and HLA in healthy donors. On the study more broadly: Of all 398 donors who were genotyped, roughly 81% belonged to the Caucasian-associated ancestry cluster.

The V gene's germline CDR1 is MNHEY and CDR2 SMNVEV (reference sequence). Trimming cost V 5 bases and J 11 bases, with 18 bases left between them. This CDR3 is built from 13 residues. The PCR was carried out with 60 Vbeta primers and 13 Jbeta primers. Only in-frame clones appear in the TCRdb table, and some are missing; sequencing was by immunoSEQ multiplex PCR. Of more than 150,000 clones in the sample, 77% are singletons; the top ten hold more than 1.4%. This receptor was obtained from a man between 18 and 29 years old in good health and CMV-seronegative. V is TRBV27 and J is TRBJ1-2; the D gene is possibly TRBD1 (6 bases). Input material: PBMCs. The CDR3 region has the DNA TGTGCCAGCAGTCCCCTACAGGGTCTACGATACACCTTC. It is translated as CASSPLQGLRYTF.